Below, 6 T cell receptor beta chains from the same sample are listed, as sequenced in a study of blood T cells in healthy people across ages. Through a sample-barcoded 5' primer and a J-beta primer mix, a second PCR was run for roughly 6 to 12 cycles. TCRdb passed the 5' RACE reads through MiXCR, listing each CDR3 protein once. The sample lists some 1.5 million distinct CDR3 sequences, 28% occurring once. Material: blood. Receptor source: a woman in her thirties in good health.

The chain links TRBV20-1 to TRBJ2-7, with 7 bases lining up with TRBD1. This CDR3 comprises 15 residues. The V gene's germline CDR1 is DFQATT and CDR2 SNEGSKA (reference sequence). V shed 3 bases and J 2 bases; nucleotides not matched to a gene: 10. The CDR3 loop reads CSASLPSGTAYEQYF. CDR3 bases: TGCAGTGCTAGTTTGCCCTCCGGGACAGCCTACGAGCAGTACTTC.

This chain connects TRBV7-6 to TRBJ2-1; the match to TRBD2 covers 12 bases. Germline lookup yields CDR1 SGHVS and CDR2 FNYEAQ. The CDR3 totals 14 residues. Trimming cost V 3 bases and J 13 bases; bases outside gene matches: 7. CDR3 residues: CASSLPSGGAGQFF. The CDR3, as DNA: TGTGCCAGCAGCTTGCCTAGCGGGGGGGCGGGACAGTTCTTC. Drawing the rest from reference TRBV7-6 and TRBJ2-1, the complete variable domain is GAGVSQSPRYKVTKRGQDVALRCDPISGHVSLYWYRQALGQGPEFLTYFNYEAQQDKSGLPNDRFSAERPEGSISTLTIQRTEQRDSAMYRCASSLPSGGAGQFFGPGTRLTVL.

This clonotype has ten or more counts. The genes are TRBV12-3 or TRBV12-4 and TRBJ2-7; 10 nucleotides line up with TRBD2. The CDR3 runs 14 residues. The V and J ends lost 5 bases and 2 bases, in that order; junction bases with no gene match: 3. Here the CDR3 reads CASSATSGPYEQYF. The CDR3 DNA is TGTGCCAGCAGTGCGACTAGCGGGCCCTACGAGCAGTACTTC.

The V call is TRBV10-2, the J call TRBJ2-3; 8 nucleotides line up with TRBD2. CDR3 length: 15 amino acids. The germline gives CDR1 WSHSY, CDR2 SAAADI. V shed 3 bases, J shed 2 bases, and the junction held 4 bases outside the gene matches. The CDR3, as DNA: TGCGCCAGCAGTGAACCGACTAGCGACACAGATACGCAGTATTTT. Its translation: CASSEPTSDTDTQYF.

This chain uses TRBV12-3 or TRBV12-4 with TRBJ1-1; 9 bases are shared with TRBD1. The CDR3 covers 14 residues. Trimming took 6 bases from V and 10 from J; bases not matched to a gene: 12. The CDR3 DNA reads as TGTGCCAGCAGCGTGACCGGGACAGGGATAAGAGCTTTCTTT. As protein: CASSVTGTGIRAFF.

With regard to this clonotype: At one end the junction does not follow the germline gene, possibly because of a read error. The chain uses TRBV24-1 and TRBJ2-1; 8 bases fit TRBD2. The germline V gene encodes CDR1 KGHDR and CDR2 SFDVKD. The CDR3 loop spans 12 amino acids. The CDR3 reads CATCDPSGSPFF. The CDR3 nucleotides read TGTGCCACCTGTGACCCAAGCGGGAGTCCGTTCTTC.